This T cell receptor (beta chain) is drawn from a study of blood T cell repertoires in COVID-19. The J segment lost 4 bases and the V segment lost 6 bases, leaving 8 bases of the junction unmatched. The germline V gene has CDR1 SNHLY and CDR2 FYNNEI. This CDR3 contains 14 residues. The method was immunoSEQ multiplex PCR; TCRdb's version includes in-frame clones alone and lacks a portion of them. The sample lists about 130,000 clones, roughly 80% occurring once. Input material: peripheral blood. The chain employs TRBV2 and TRBJ1-2; 7 nucleotides line up with TRBD1. This clonotype originated in a man aged 70 or older with acute or convalescent COVID-19. The CDR3 DNA reads TGTGCCAGCAGGCCCGACAGGGTTCTCTATGGCTACACCTTC. Translation gives CASRPDRVLYGYTF.